The clone carrying this TCR beta chain was observed a handful of times. These data come from a study of T cell responses to AZD1222 COVID-19 vaccine. This CDR3 has 14 amino acids. V was clipped by 0 bases and J by 4 bases; unmatched bases: 3. Germline values: CDR1 SGHRS, CDR2 YFSETQ. Clones were read by immunoSEQ multiplex PCR, and TCRdb kept only the in-frame ones, dropping some. The sample lists roughly 90,000 clones, roughly nine tenths occurring once. Sequenced material: peripheral blood, taken 28 days after the second AZD1222 dose. The chain couples TRBV5-1 to TRBJ1-1; 7 bases agree with TRBD1. The source of this sequence is an adult who received the AZD1222 COVID-19 vaccine. CDR3 in amino acids: CASSLGQGFTEAFF. CDR3 sequence (DNA): TGCGCCAGCAGCTTGGGACAGGGATTCACTGAAGCTTTCTTT.